These 2 T cell receptor beta chains share one sample of origin, sequenced in a study of graft-versus-host responses after intestinal transplantation. The repertoire was sequenced with immunoSEQ multiplex PCR; TCRdb's copy has only in-frame clones and lacks some. This repertoire shows 8,800 or so clones, 30% to 35% found once; its top ten account for around 5.8%. The sequences come from alloreactive CD4+ T cells from a mixed lymphocyte reaction culture, collected before intestinal transplant. The subset was: CFSE-low proliferating T cells sorted from approximately 6-day pre-transplant mixed lymphocyte reaction (GvH or HvG direction). The receptors were sampled from a human patient who received an intestinal transplant.

This clone was recorded a few times. The CDR3 here is CASSVMQDSYNEQFF. DNA of the CDR3: TGTGCCAGCAGTGTTATGCAGGACTCCTACAATGAGCAGTTCTTC. The rearrangement links TRBV6-5 to TRBJ2-1; D is ambiguous. The germline V and J ends were trimmed by 5 bases and 0 bases, with 11 bases remaining between them. The CDR3 spans 15 residues. Germline lookup yields CDR1 MNHEY and CDR2 SVGAGI.

The genes are TRBV5-8 and TRBJ2-6, with D unresolved. The length of the CDR3 is 18 residues. The V gene lost 7 bases and the J gene lost 5 bases, with 25 bases spanning the gap. Germline loops: CDR1 SGHTS, CDR2 YDEGEE. The CDR3 sequence: CASVRHQSTQSRANVLTF. The CDR3 DNA is TGTGCCAGCGTCAGACATCAATCCACACAAAGTCGGGCCAACGTCCTGACTTTC.